A single sample is the source of the 29 T cell receptor beta chains below, sequenced in a study of shared clonotypes between healthy human individuals. Clones were sequenced by immunoSEQ multiplex PCR, and TCRdb holds only the in-frame ones, with some missing. The sample lists roughly 530,000 clones, approximately 95% seen once, with approximately 0.062% in the top ten. The sample taken for sequencing was naive CD4+ T cells sorted from blood. Stated subset: CD45RA+ positively selected. The receptors derive from a woman in her 30s in good health.

V and J are TRBV28 and TRBJ1-5, with D maybe TRBD1 (5 bases). Germline-derived CDR1 and CDR2 are MDHEN and SYDVKM. V was pared by 3 bases and J by 9 bases, with 9 bases between. The CDR3 loop spans 12 amino acids. The CDR3 sequence: CASSFWGGPQHF. The CDR3 DNA is TGTGCCAGCAGTTTCTGGGGGGGGCCCCAGCATTTT.

This clone was observed a single time. This chain links TRBV6-5 with TRBJ1-5; TRBD1 might be the D (6 bases). V dropped 5 bases and J dropped 7 bases, with 12 bases sitting between them. CDR1 MNHEY and CDR2 SVGAGI come from the germline V gene. This CDR3 contains 13 residues. CDR3 in DNA: TGTGCCAGCAGTCACAGGGAGGGCCAGCCCCAGCATTTT. Translated: CASSHREGQPQHF.

The CDR3 DNA is TGTGCCAGCAGCGGCCTTGGGCGGCTTCTAGAAGGCTACGAGCAGTACTTC. Protein sequence: CASSGLGRLLEGYEQYF. The chain has TRBV11-2 and TRBJ2-7, with unresolved D. Germline V gene sequence: CDR1 SGHAT, CDR2 FQNNGV. V lost 5 bases and J lost 3, with 23 bases in between. The CDR3 covers 17 residues.

The genes are TRBV7-8 and TRBJ2-6; either TRBD1 or TRBD2 may fit D (5 bases each). In germline, CDR1 is SGHVS, CDR2 FQNEAQ. The CDR3 runs to 18 residues. V gave up 2 bases and J gave up 0 bases, with 14 bases separating them. CDR3 nucleotides: TGTGCCAGCAGCTTATTTCCTCGGGGCGCCTCTGGGGCCAACGTCCTGACTTTC. As protein: CASSLFPRGASGANVLTF. Filled out from reference TRBV7-8 and TRBJ2-6, the complete variable domain reads GAGVSQSPRYKVAKRGQDVALRCDPISGHVSLFWYQQALGQGPEFLTYFQNEAQLDKSGLPSDRFFAERPEGSVSTLKIQRTQQEDSAVYLCASSLFPRGASGANVLTFGAGSRLTVL.

This sequence joins TRBV2 and TRBJ2-7; 13 nucleotides align to TRBD2. Germline values: CDR1 SNHLY, CDR2 FYNNEI. This CDR3 is built from 17 residues. With 1 base clipped from V and 2 bases from J, the junction kept 5 bases outside the gene matches. The CDR3 DNA reads as TGTGCCAGCAGTGAAGGGACTAGCGGGAGCACAACCTACGAGCAGTACTTC. Translation gives CASSEGTSGSTTYEQYF.

The chain is built from TRBV7-3 and TRBJ1-2, with 12 bases that match TRBD1. CDR1 and CDR2 (germline): SGHTA, FQGTGA. The CDR3 is 13 residues long. V gave up 5 bases and J gave up 8 bases; unmatched junction bases: 3. In nucleotides, the CDR3 is TGTGCCAGCAGCCTGGGACAGGGGGCGGGCTACACCTTC. Translation: CASSLGQGAGYTF. Together with reference TRBV7-3 and TRBJ1-2, the CDR3 gives the full variable domain: GAGVSQTPSNKVTEKGKYVELRCDPISGHTALYWYRQSLGQGPEFLIYFQGTGAADDSGLPNDRFFAVRPEGSVSTLKIQRTERGDSAVYLCASSLGQGAGYTFGSGTRLTVV.

As to this clone: At the DNA level, this CDR3 is encoded by other sequences in the same sample as well. CDR3 DNA: TGTGCCAGCAGTTTATTAGGTTATGAGCAGTTCTTC. This translates into CASSLLGYEQFF. The rearrangement links TRBV28 to TRBJ2-1, with D hard to call. Looked up from germline, CDR1 is MDHEN and CDR2 is SYDVKM. This CDR3 is built from 12 residues. Deletions cut 1 base from V and 8 bases from J, with 6 bases between.

The chain uses TRBV29-1 and TRBJ2-5, with D unclear. V lost 4 bases and J 2 bases, leaving 17 bases between the germline ends. The CDR3 loop spans 15 amino acids. Germline V CDR1 and CDR2: SQVTM, ANQGSEA. This chain's CDR3 is CSVGGFSLAQETQYF. The CDR3 DNA follows: TGCAGCGTTGGCGGCTTTAGTCTCGCGCAAGAGACCCAGTACTTC.

The rearrangement links TRBV2 to TRBJ2-7; 7 nucleotides align to TRBD2. This CDR3 contains 14 residues. Germline CDR1 is SNHLY and CDR2 is FYNNEI. Trimming removed 4 bases from V and 4 bases from J; junction bases left unmatched: 7. The CDR3 loop reads CASSGDYINYEQYF. The CDR3 coding sequence is TGTGCCAGCAGTGGGGACTATATTAATTACGAGCAGTACTTC.

The chain combines TRBV11-3 with TRBJ2-1, with D perhaps matching TRBD1 (6 bases). The length of the CDR3 is 13 residues. From germline, CDR1 is SGHNT and CDR2 YENEEA. The V end was cut by 5 bases, the J end by 4 bases, with 9 bases between. The CDR3: CASSNGQYNEQFF. The CDR3 DNA reads TGTGCCAGCAGCAACGGACAGTACAATGAGCAGTTCTTC.

The J gene is TRBJ2-3, the V gene TRBV5-1; D ambiguous. The CDR3 has 16 amino acids. Looked up from germline, CDR1 is SGHRS and CDR2 is YFSETQ. The V end lost 4 bases, the J end lost 3 bases, and 18 bases lay between the germline ends. The CDR3 is CASSPLTSAGTDTQYF. The CDR3 DNA sequence: TGCGCCAGCAGCCCCTTAACGTCGGCAGGAACAGATACGCAGTATTTT.

The genes are TRBV5-6 and TRBJ2-2, with TRBD2 matching 11 bases. V trimming: 0 bases; J trimming: 4 bases; junction bases outside the gene matches: 2. The CDR3 runs to 16 residues. Germline V gives CDR1 SGHDT, CDR2 YYEEEE. CDR3 coding DNA: TGTGCCAGCAGCTTGGGACTAGCGGGATTCACCGGGGAGCTGTTTTTT. This sequence encodes CASSLGLAGFTGELFF.

The chain uses TRBV9 and TRBJ2-2; D may match TRBD1 or TRBD2 (5 bases each). The CDR3 loop spans 14 amino acids. The germline CDR1 and CDR2 sequences are SGDLS and YYNGEE. V gave up 4 bases and J gave up 3 bases, with 10 bases separating them. CDR3: CASSTGTYTGELFF. In DNA, the CDR3 is TGTGCCAGCAGCACCGGGACCTACACCGGGGAGCTGTTTTTT.

The genes are TRBV7-8 and TRBJ2-2, with TRBD2 matching over 8 bases. The CDR3 has 17 residues. V was pared by 1 base and J by 5 bases, with 9 bases of the junction left unmatched. The germline V gene has CDR1 SGHVS and CDR2 FQNEAQ. CDR3: CASSLGPSGFSTGELFF. In DNA form, the CDR3 reads TGTGCCAGCAGCTTAGGTCCTAGCGGGTTTTCGACCGGGGAGCTGTTTTTT.

J is TRBJ1-1 and V is TRBV4-1, with D possibly matching TRBD1 (5 bases). Germline CDR1 reads MGHRA; CDR2 reads YSYEKL. V lost 3 bases and J 1 base, leaving 15 bases between the germline ends. CDR3 length: 16 amino acids. In nucleotides, the CDR3 is TGCGCCAGCAGCCATCAGGGACGCAGGCGGAACACTGAAGCTTTCTTT. This sequence encodes CASSHQGRRRNTEAFF.

This chain connects TRBV5-1 to TRBJ2-3, with TRBD2 matching over 10 bases. The CDR3 sequence is 17 residues long. Looked up from germline, CDR1 is SGHRS and CDR2 is YFSETQ. The V gene end was trimmed by 4 bases and the J gene end by 1 base; junction bases not matched to a gene: 9. CDR3 protein: CASSIRAGTSGTDTQYF. CDR3 nucleotide sequence: TGCGCCAGCAGCATTCGGGCCGGGACTAGCGGCACAGATACGCAGTATTTT.

The V gene is TRBV28, the J gene TRBJ2-7; 8 bases are a match to TRBD2. The CDR3 length is 18 residues. The V segment lost 7 bases and the J segment 0 bases; nucleotides outside the gene matches: 17. Per germline, CDR1 MDHEN and CDR2 SYDVKM. Here the CDR3 reads CASTLGGLGRTYSYEQYF. The CDR3 DNA reads TGTGCCAGCACCTTAGGGGGACTAGGGCGAACCTACTCCTACGAGCAGTACTTC.

The chain uses TRBV9 and TRBJ1-2; 8 bases fit TRBD1. Germline CDR1 is SGDLS and CDR2 is YYNGEE. The CDR3 is 15 residues long. The V gene end was trimmed by 4 bases and the J gene end by 2 bases; junction bases not matched to a gene: 7. CDR3 protein: CASSPQGALNYGYTF. For the CDR3, the DNA is TGTGCCAGCAGCCCCCAGGGGGCCCTGAACTATGGCTACACCTTC.

This clone was seen only once. The J gene is TRBJ1-3, the V gene TRBV6-5; D not resolved. The germline gives CDR1 MNHEY, CDR2 SVGAGI. V was clipped by 6 bases and J by 0 bases, with 9 bases between them. CDR3 length: 14 amino acids. The CDR3 sequence is CASRPLSSGNTIYF. The CDR3 DNA is TGTGCCAGCAGACCACTTAGCTCTGGAAACACCATATATTTT.

The V call is TRBV7-9, the J call TRBJ1-2; 7 nucleotides match TRBD1. J was trimmed by 5 bases and V by 1 base; bases with no gene match: 13. CDR3 length equals 17 residues. In germline, CDR1 is SEHNR, CDR2 FQNEAQ (reference sequence). The DNA for the CDR3 is TGTGCCAGCAGCTTAGTAGAAGGTGGAGGGGGCAGGTATGGCTACACCTTC. It codes for CASSLVEGGGGRYGYTF.

V and J are TRBV6-1 and TRBJ1-1, with TRBD1 matching 7 bases. J was trimmed by 6 bases and V by 7 bases; bases with no gene match: 8. This CDR3 comprises 13 residues. Per the germline V gene, CDR1 is MNHNS and CDR2 is SASEGT. CDR3: CASTSAQGAEAFF. CDR3 nucleotides: TGTGCCAGCACCTCGGCCCAGGGGGCTGAAGCTTTCTTT.

The chain couples TRBV28 to TRBJ2-7; 8 bases align to TRBD2. J lost 0 bases, V lost 3 bases, and 7 bases had no gene match. Germline V gene data show CDR1 as MDHEN and CDR2 as SYDVKM. CDR3 length equals 16 residues. In DNA, the CDR3 is TGTGCCAGCAGTTTCCTGGGACTAGGCTACTCCTACGAGCAGTACTTC. It encodes CASSFLGLGYSYEQYF.

CDR3 nucleotide sequence: TGTGCCATCGCGGGTGGGAGTAACGAGCAGTACTTC. The encoded protein is CAIAGGSNEQYF. The chain links TRBV10-3 to TRBJ2-7; possible D gene TRBD2, 5 bases. This CDR3 has 12 amino acids. Trimming stripped 8 bases from V and 5 bases from J, with 13 bases between. Per germline, CDR1 ENHRY and CDR2 SYGVKD.

This clone was observed a single time. V usage is TRBV2 and J usage is TRBJ2-1; no clear D gene. Trimming cost V 7 bases and J 8 bases, with 15 bases left between them. CDR3 length equals 13 residues. Germline V CDR1 and CDR2: SNHLY, FYNNEI. This chain's CDR3 is CASKPSGKDEQFF. In DNA form, the CDR3 reads TGTGCCAGCAAGCCGTCTGGGAAGGATGAGCAGTTCTTC.

This CDR3 is CASSFGGRLRGETQYF. In DNA form, the CDR3 reads TGTGCCAGCAGCTTTGGCGGGAGGCTCCGGGGGGAGACCCAGTACTTC. This chain uses TRBV13 with TRBJ2-5; 8 bases agree with TRBD2. V shed 3 bases, J shed 5 bases, and the junction held 11 bases outside the gene matches. The V gene's germline CDR1 is PRHDT and CDR2 FYEKMQ (reference sequence). The CDR3 extends over 16 amino acids.

The genes are TRBV7-9 and TRBJ2-6, with 10 bases identical to TRBD2. The length of the CDR3 is 19 residues. The J segment lost 0 bases and the V segment lost 4 bases, leaving 9 bases of the junction unmatched. Germline loops: CDR1 SEHNR, CDR2 FQNEAQ (reference sequence). The CDR3 region is CASSSEKAGGNSGANVLTF. DNA for the CDR3: TGTGCCAGCAGCTCAGAGAAAGCGGGAGGGAACTCTGGGGCCAACGTCCTGACTTTC.

The chain recombines TRBV28 with TRBJ1-2, with 8 bases aligning to TRBD1. J lost 4 bases, V lost 6 bases, and 13 bases had no gene match. The CDR3 sequence is 16 residues long. Germline CDR1 and CDR2: MDHEN and SYDVKM. CDR3 bases: TGTGCCAGCAGCCTGGGGTCAGGGGGCTTGGGCTATGGCTACACCTTC. Translating it yields CASSLGSGGLGYGYTF.

The chain combines TRBV6-6 with TRBJ1-2, with TRBD1 identical over 7 bases. Germline loops: CDR1 MNHNY, CDR2 SVGAGI (reference sequence). After removal of 6 bases from V and 12 bases from J, the junction contained 10 bases not matched to a gene. The CDR3 runs to 12 residues. The CDR3 region is CASRPTGKRNTF. CDR3 in DNA: TGTGCCAGCAGACCGACAGGGAAGAGGAACACCTTC.

The count of this clone is one. The rearrangement joins TRBV2 to TRBJ1-5; D is possibly TRBD1 (6 bases). CDR1 and CDR2 (germline): SNHLY, FYNNEI. The CDR3 totals 14 residues. Trimming pared 6 bases from V and 5 bases from J, leaving 14 bases between. The CDR3 reads CASSLQGGDQPQHF. CDR3 nucleotide sequence: TGTGCCAGCAGCTTACAGGGCGGGGATCAGCCCCAGCATTTT. Full variable domain (missing parts from reference TRBV2 and TRBJ1-5): EPEVTQTPSHQVTQMGQEVILRCVPISNHLYFYWYRQILGQKVEFLVSFYNNEISEKSEIFDDQFSVERPDGSNFTLKIRSTKLEDSAMYFCASSLQGGDQPQHFGDGTRLSIL.